The 15 T cell receptor beta chains reported below all come from one sample, sequenced in a study of Graves' ophthalmopathy and Graves' hyperthyroidism. Amplification of the TCR beta CDR3 regions used RNA transcripts (as template). HTBI primers primed a first-round RT-PCR, and a second-round multiplex PCR followed. TCRdb ran MiXCR on the multiplex PCR reads and lists one entry per CDR3 protein. Of approximately 540,000 distinct CDR3 sequences listed, less than 40% were seen once; the top ten hold 3.5% to 4.5%. Sequenced material: peripheral blood or thyroid tissue (not recorded which). The receptors here all came from an adult man with Graves' hyperthyroidism.

This clonotype came up many times. V gene TRBV5-5 combines with J gene TRBJ1-1; D not resolved. This CDR3 contains 13 residues. V was pared by 4 bases and J by 2 bases, with 9 bases between. Germline assignment: CDR1 SGHKS and CDR2 YYEKEE (reference sequence). Written as DNA, the CDR3 is TGTGCCAGCAGCATAAGACAAAACACTGAAGCTTTCTTT. Its protein product is CASSIRQNTEAFF.

At least ten counts were recorded for this clonotype. The rearrangement uses TRBV7-2 and TRBJ2-7; the match to TRBD2 covers 13 bases. Germline CDR1 and CDR2: SGHTA and FQGNSA. V trimming: 4 bases; J trimming: 4 bases; junction bases outside the gene matches: 1. This CDR3 region has 14 residues. CDR3 region: CASSWTSGSYEQYF. CDR3 nucleotide sequence: TGTGCCAGCAGCTGGACTAGCGGGAGTTACGAGCAGTACTTC. Filled out from reference TRBV7-2 and TRBJ2-7, the complete variable domain reads GAGVSQSPSNKVTEKGKDVELRCDPISGHTALYWYRQSLGQGLEFLIYFQGNSAPDKSGLPSDRFSAERTGGSVSTLTIQRTQQEDSAVYLCASSWTSGSYEQYFGPGTRLTVT.

There are a few counts of this clonotype. A single base separates this from a much larger clone, so it may be a read error. The genes are TRBV20-1 and TRBJ1-4; D is uncertain. Trimming left V 2 bases short and J 7 bases short, with 14 bases between. Per germline, CDR1 DFQATT and CDR2 SNEGSKA (reference sequence). The CDR3 is 14 amino acids. The CDR3 DNA reads as TGCAGTGCTAGAATAGCGGACCTGACTGAAAAACTGTTTTTT. It yields the protein CSARIADLTEKLFF.

The V gene is TRBV6-5, the J gene TRBJ1-1; 8 bases agree with TRBD1. Germline trimming cut 0 bases from V and 7 bases from J; bases unmatched to any gene: 7. CDR1 and CDR2 from the germline V gene are MNHEY and SVGAGI. The CDR3 sequence is 15 residues long. In nucleotides, the CDR3 is TGTGCCAGCAGTTACTCACGGACAGGGCGTGATGAAGCTTTCTTT. It is translated as CASSYSRTGRDEAFF.

A remark on this clonotype: One base away lies a much larger clone, so this may be a sequencing read error. The J gene is TRBJ2-7, the V gene TRBV5-1; D gene unclear. The CDR3 is 15 amino acids. From germline, CDR1 is SGHRS and CDR2 YFSETQ. V lost 1 base, J lost 2 bases, and 13 bases lay in between. CDR3 sequence: CASSLQACGTYEQYF. The CDR3 nucleotides read TGCGCCAGCAGCTTGCAGGCTTGCGGAACCTACGAGCAGTACTTC.

This clonotype occurred once. V and J are TRBV20-1 and TRBJ1-1, with D unresolved. Germline CDR1 DFQATT, CDR2 SNEGSKA (reference sequence). This CDR3 spans 12 amino acids. The V end lost 6 bases, the J end lost 4 bases, and 12 bases lay between the germline ends. CDR3 DNA: TGCAGTGCCTCCGAATTCGCCACTGAAGCTTTCTTT. As protein: CSASEFATEAFF.

This clonotype has a count of ten or more. The chain has TRBV29-1 and TRBJ1-1; 11 bases are shared with TRBD1. J lost 4 bases, V lost 4 bases, and 2 bases had no gene match. This CDR3 contains 13 residues. Germline CDR1 reads SQVTM; CDR2 reads ANQGSEA. The CDR3, as DNA: TGCAGCGTTGTAGGACAGGGGGCCACTGAAGCTTTCTTT. This codes for CSVVGQGATEAFF.

V usage is TRBV3-1 and J usage is TRBJ2-7, with D possibly TRBD1 on 6 matching bases. CDR1 and CDR2 from the germline V gene are LGHDT and YNNKEL (reference sequence). This CDR3 is built from 13 residues. V lost 0 bases and J 10 bases, leaving 13 bases between the germline ends. CDR3 DNA: TGTGCCAGCAGCCAAGATCTCGAGGGGGTACAGTACTTC. Its protein product is CASSQDLEGVQYF.

The V gene is TRBV5-5, the J gene TRBJ1-2; possible D gene TRBD1, 5 bases. CDR3 length: 14 amino acids. Germline-derived CDR1 and CDR2 are SGHKS and YYEKEE (reference sequence). V was clipped by 4 bases and J by 4 bases, with 14 bases between them. This CDR3 reads CASSQGDFGYGYTF. The CDR3 DNA sequence: TGTGCCAGCAGCCAAGGGGACTTCGGCTATGGCTACACCTTC.

This clonotype was observed a few times. The CDR3 loop reads CASSAAGATNEKLFF. For the CDR3, the DNA is TGTGCCAGCAGCGCCGCCGGAGCAACTAATGAAAAACTGTTTTTT. V gene TRBV11-2 combines with J gene TRBJ1-4; no reliable D call. CDR1 and CDR2 (germline): SGHAT, FQNNGV. Trimming took off 5 bases at V and 0 bases at J, with 10 bases between the two ends. The length of the CDR3 is 15 residues.

V and J are TRBV20-1 and TRBJ2-3, with TRBD2 as a possible D gene (5 bases). Germline V gene lookup returns CDR1 DFQATT and CDR2 SNEGSKA (reference sequence). V was clipped by 6 bases and J by 4 bases, with 17 bases between them. There are 14 residues in the CDR3. The CDR3 region is CSAVNSGYSDTQYF. DNA for the CDR3: TGCAGTGCCGTCAACTCGGGATACTCAGATACGCAGTATTTT.

This clonotype was found many times. The chain recombines TRBV4-1 with TRBJ1-2; TRBD1 matches 7 bases. The germline gives CDR1 MGHRA, CDR2 YSYEKL. The CDR3 loop spans 16 amino acids. The J segment lost 2 bases and the V segment lost 0 bases, leaving 6 bases of the junction unmatched. The CDR3 region is CASSQDSATGNYGYTF. The CDR3 nucleotides are TGCGCCAGCAGCCAAGACTCCGCGACAGGGAACTATGGCTACACCTTC.

This clonotype was seen many times. CDR3 residues: CASSEVRGGLYGYTF. In nucleotides, the CDR3 is TGCGCCAGCAGTGAGGTTCGAGGGGGCCTCTATGGCTACACCTTC. The V gene is TRBV10-2, the J gene TRBJ1-2, with 7 positions matching TRBD1. The CDR3 has 15 residues. Germline V lookup: CDR1 WSHSY, CDR2 SAAADI. Losses at the gene ends were 2 bases for V and 4 bases for J; bases not matched to a gene: 7.

This clonotype was recorded at least ten times. V is TRBV5-1 and J is TRBJ1-4, with D possibly being TRBD1 (5 bases). Germline lookup yields CDR1 SGHRS and CDR2 YFSETQ. V was pared by 1 base and J by 2 bases, with 9 bases between. This CDR3 region has 15 residues. The CDR3 loop reads CASSLFGGTNEKLFF. In nucleotides, the CDR3 is TGCGCCAGCAGCTTGTTTGGGGGTACTAATGAAAAACTGTTTTTT.

The table lists this clonotype with a few counts. V and J are TRBV19 and TRBJ1-5; TRBD1 aligns across 9 bases. The CDR3 is made up of 19 amino acids. Looked up from germline, CDR1 is LNHDA and CDR2 is SQIVND (reference sequence). The V segment lost 7 bases and the J segment 0 bases; nucleotides outside the gene matches: 16. In DNA, the CDR3 is TGTGCCAGTACCCCCCCCGGGACAGGGCCCCCTTATAGCAATCAGCCCCAGCATTTT. Translated, it gives CASTPPGTGPPYSNQPQHF.